The 24 T cell receptor beta chains below all came from one sample that was sequenced in a study of regulatory T cells in long-lasting Graves disease. Investigators prepared the TCR beta libraries by applying iRepertoire HTBI primers and Arm-PCR of CDR3 regions. TCRdb fed the multiplex PCR reads into MiXCR, producing one record per CDR3 protein. The top ten clones hold approximately 12% of a sample with 550,000 to 600,000 distinct CDR3 sequences, roughly 15% of them seen once. Time point noted: newly diagnosed GD, antithyroid drugs for less than 3 months. Extracted RNA from PBMCs served as the source of the TCR library. This sample was also put to use in a study of T cells in Graves' hyperthyroidism and ophthalmopathy.

Sequenced material: peripheral blood mononuclear cells (PBMCs), taken at new diagnosis, from a patient treated with antithyroid drugs. These receptor sequences come from a man younger than 35 with Graves disease.

This clonotype was found many times. The genes are TRBV5-1 and TRBJ2-7, with a tentative D call TRBD2 (6 bases). The germline CDR1 and CDR2 sequences are SGHRS and YFSETQ. The CDR3 is 15 residues long. The V end lost 0 bases, the J end lost 3 bases, and 13 bases lay between the germline ends. The CDR3 DNA follows: TGCGCCAGCAGCTTGGATTCACGGCGGGGCTACGAGCAGTACTTC. Its translation: CASSLDSRRGYEQYF.

The chain links TRBV2 to TRBJ1-1; D is undetermined. V lost 7 bases, J lost 5 bases, and 17 bases lay in between. Per germline, CDR1 SNHLY and CDR2 FYNNEI. The CDR3 covers 14 residues. The CDR3, as DNA: TGTGCCAGCAACCCTTTGGTTGAGAGGACTGAAGCTTTCTTT. Its protein is CASNPLVERTEAFF. The full variable domain, with the rest looked up from reference TRBV2 and TRBJ1-1, is EPEVTQTPSHQVTQMGQEVILRCVPISNHLYFYWYRQILGQKVEFLVSFYNNEISEKSEIFDDQFSVERPDGSNFTLKIRSTKLEDSAMYFCASNPLVERTEAFFGQGTRLTVV.

This clonotype was seen a single time. A read error likely explains this, since a far larger clone differs by one base. The V gene is TRBV20-1, the J gene TRBJ2-1; D unclear. Trimming stripped 6 bases from V and 13 bases from J, with 19 bases between. Germline CDR1 is DFQATT and CDR2 is SNEGSKA (reference sequence). This CDR3 has 12 residues. The CDR3 loop is CSATLAKNIQFF. The CDR3 nucleotides are TGCAGTGCAACATTAGCCAAAAACATTCAGTTCTTC.

This clonotype appeared many times. This rearrangement joins TRBV28 to TRBJ2-7; 8 nucleotides line up with TRBD1. In germline, CDR1 is MDHEN, CDR2 SYDVKM. V dropped 5 bases and J dropped 2; count of bases not matched to a gene: 5. The CDR3 runs 14 residues. The CDR3 DNA is TGTGCCAGCAGTCAGCCGGACAGGGCCTACGAGCAGTACTTC. Its protein is CASSQPDRAYEQYF.

The chain uses TRBV5-1 and TRBJ2-1; a weak D match, TRBD1 (5 bases). This CDR3 is built from 14 residues. Germline values: CDR1 SGHRS, CDR2 YFSETQ. Trimming took off 0 bases at V and 6 bases at J, with 10 bases between the two ends. CDR3 sequence reads: CASSLGETVNEQFF. The CDR3 DNA follows: TGCGCCAGCAGCTTGGGAGAGACAGTCAATGAGCAGTTCTTC.

V and J are TRBV5-1 and TRBJ2-7; a weak D match, TRBD2 (6 bases). Looked up from germline, CDR1 is SGHRS and CDR2 is YFSETQ. The CDR3 runs 16 residues. The V and J ends lost 4 bases and 2 bases respectively, with 19 bases between them. The CDR3 spells CASSRIGGTDTYEQYF. DNA of the CDR3: TGCGCCAGCAGCCGAATAGGAGGGACGGATACCTACGAGCAGTACTTC.

The CDR3 here is CASSSTGSRSYEQYF. DNA of the CDR3: TGTGCCAGCTCATCCACAGGGAGTCGGTCCTACGAGCAGTACTTC. The V call is TRBV18, the J call TRBJ2-7; D is perhaps TRBD1 (6 bases). The germline gives CDR1 KGHSH, CDR2 LQKENI. V lost 5 bases to trimming and J lost 1 base, with 15 bases between them. The CDR3 has 15 amino acids.

This chain connects TRBV5-1 to TRBJ2-1; 7 bases map to TRBD1. Germline V gene lookup returns CDR1 SGHRS and CDR2 YFSETQ. V lost 5 bases to trimming and J lost 2 bases; unmatched junction nucleotides: 7. CDR3 length equals 15 residues. CDR3 sequence: CASRLTGSPYNEQFF. As DNA, the CDR3 is TGCGCCAGCAGGCTGACAGGGTCCCCCTACAATGAGCAGTTCTTC. Full variable domain (missing parts from reference TRBV5-1 and TRBJ2-1): KAGVTQTPRYLIKTRGQQVTLSCSPISGHRSVSWYQQTPGQGLQFLFEYFSETQRNKGNFPGRFSGRQFSNSRSEMNVSTLELGDSALYLCASRLTGSPYNEQFFGPGTRLTVL.

This clonotype was picked up many times. This chain connects TRBV5-1 to TRBJ1-2; D is uncertain. Germline CDR1 and CDR2: SGHRS and YFSETQ. V gave up 0 bases and J gave up 5 bases, with 17 bases separating them. This CDR3 is 16 amino acids long. This CDR3 reads CASSLAGPTSLYGYTF. The CDR3 nucleotides are TGCGCCAGCAGCTTGGCCGGGCCCACGAGTCTTTATGGCTACACCTTC.

This clonotype was recorded a few times. V and J are TRBV29-1 and TRBJ1-1; 7 bases line up with TRBD1. Germline V lookup: CDR1 SQVTM, CDR2 ANQGSEA. The CDR3 is 11 amino acids. The trim removed 5 bases at V and 8 bases at J, leaving 5 bases unmatched. The CDR3 protein is CSVIGQVEAFF. CDR3 sequence (DNA): TGCAGCGTTATCGGACAGGTGGAAGCTTTCTTT.

This clonotype has a count of ten or more. The genes are TRBV20-1 and TRBJ2-7; no reliable D call. V lost 6 bases to trimming and J lost 2 bases, with 14 bases between them. The germline V gene encodes CDR1 DFQATT and CDR2 SNEGSKA (reference sequence). The length of the CDR3 is 13 residues. CDR3 amino acids: CSAQPGPAYEQYF. The CDR3, as DNA: TGCAGTGCCCAACCCGGGCCGGCCTACGAGCAGTACTTC.

V usage is TRBV13 and J usage is TRBJ1-3; no clear D gene. Looked up from germline, CDR1 is PRHDT and CDR2 is FYEKMQ (reference sequence). The germline V and J ends were trimmed by 5 bases and 0 bases, with 14 bases remaining between them. CDR3 length equals 16 residues. The CDR3 here is CASSPGLYSSGNTIYF. DNA of the CDR3: TGTGCCAGCAGCCCCGGTTTGTACTCCTCTGGAAACACCATATATTTT.

The chain couples TRBV5-1 to TRBJ2-2, with 12 bases aligning to TRBD2. Trimming took 6 bases from V and 4 from J; bases not matched to a gene: 4. Germline assignment: CDR1 SGHRS and CDR2 YFSETQ. This CDR3 spans 15 amino acids. As DNA, the CDR3 is TGCGCCAGCAAGACTAGCGGGAGTCCCACCGGGGAGCTGTTTTTT. Translating gives CASKTSGSPTGELFF.

V is TRBV20-1 and J is TRBJ2-5, with D maybe TRBD2 (7 bases). Germline V lookup: CDR1 DFQATT, CDR2 SNEGSKA (reference sequence). This CDR3 has 15 amino acids. Trimming left V 1 base short and J 4 bases short, with 16 bases between. CDR3 nucleotide sequence: TGCAGTGCTAGAGGCCAATGGGGGGGCGGAGAGACCCAGTACTTC. Translated: CSARGQWGGGETQYF.

The J gene is TRBJ2-5, the V gene TRBV5-4; D may be TRBD1 (5 bases). The germline gives CDR1 SGHNT, CDR2 YYREEE (reference sequence). The CDR3 covers 12 residues. The V and J ends lost 4 bases and 3 bases respectively, with 7 bases between them. The CDR3 region has the DNA TGTGCCAGCAGCCAGACAGAAGAGACCCAGTACTTC. Encoded protein: CASSQTEETQYF.

This clonotype appeared many times. The CDR3 region is CASSAGTAQETQYF. The CDR3 DNA reads TGTGCCAGCAGCGCCGGGACAGCTCAAGAGACCCAGTACTTC. The chain is built from TRBV9 and TRBJ2-5; 7 positions match TRBD1. The germline V gene has CDR1 SGDLS and CDR2 YYNGEE. V lost 3 bases and J lost 2; bases outside the gene matches: 4. The CDR3 length is 14 residues.

This clonotype has more than one count but fewer than ten. The chain recombines TRBV28 with TRBJ1-3, with no clear D. Germline V gene lookup returns CDR1 MDHEN and CDR2 SYDVKM. Trimming took off 3 bases at V and 0 bases at J, with 6 bases between the two ends. The CDR3 extends over 14 amino acids. CDR3 region: CASSFFDSGNTIYF. CDR3 in DNA: TGTGCCAGCAGTTTTTTCGACTCTGGAAACACCATATATTTT. Based on the CDR3 plus reference TRBV28 and TRBJ1-3, the full variable domain is DVKVTQSSRYLVKRTGEKVFLECVQDMDHENMFWYRQDPGLGLRLIYFSYDVKMKEKGDIPEGYSVSREKKERFSLILESASTNQTSMYLCASSFFDSGNTIYFGEGSWLTVV.

The chain recombines TRBV6-1 with TRBJ2-7; the D gene is possibly TRBD2 (6 bases). V lost 6 bases and J lost 0, with 9 bases in between. This CDR3 is built from 13 residues. Germline V CDR1 and CDR2: MNHNS, SASEGT. The CDR3 DNA sequence: TGTGCCAGCAGGGGGGACTTCTCCTACGAGCAGTACTTC. Amino acids: CASRGDFSYEQYF.

This clonotype showed up just a few times. The V call is TRBV20-1, the J call TRBJ2-1, with 7 bases matching TRBD2. This CDR3 is built from 15 residues. Germline CDR1 reads DFQATT; CDR2 reads SNEGSKA (reference sequence). V shed 0 bases and J 4 bases; nucleotides not matched to a gene: 6. This chain's CDR3 is CSARDRLAAYNEQFF. In DNA, the CDR3 is TGCAGTGCTAGAGATCGACTAGCCGCATACAATGAGCAGTTCTTC.

In this sample, this clonotype turned up many times. The gene calls are TRBV3-1 and TRBJ1-4, with a weak D call TRBD1 (6 bases). The CDR3 has 15 residues. Trimming removed 1 base at V and 6 bases at J, with 12 bases between. Germline V gene data show CDR1 as LGHDT and CDR2 as YNNKEL (reference sequence). The CDR3: CASSQGPQGDEKLFF. CDR3 in DNA: TGTGCCAGCAGCCAAGGTCCACAGGGCGATGAAAAACTGTTTTTT. Together with reference TRBV3-1 and TRBJ1-4, the CDR3 gives the full variable domain: DTAVSQTPKYLVTQMGNDKSIKCEQNLGHDTMYWYKQDSKKFLKIMFSYNNKELIINETVPNRFSPKSPDKAHLNLHINSLELGDSAVYFCASSQGPQGDEKLFFGSGTQLSVL.

J is TRBJ2-7 and V is TRBV12-3 or TRBV12-4; possibly TRBD1 or TRBD2 for D (6 bases each). The CDR3 spans 14 residues. Trimming removed 6 bases at V and 2 bases at J, with 14 bases between. Here the CDR3 reads CASSVRGGAYEQYF. In nucleotides, the CDR3 is TGTGCCAGCAGCGTCAGGGGCGGGGCCTACGAGCAGTACTTC.

The chain links TRBV24-1 to TRBJ2-5; 7 bases agree with TRBD1. The CDR3 is made up of 18 amino acids. Germline assignment: CDR1 KGHDR and CDR2 SFDVKD. After removal of 4 bases from V and 5 bases from J, the junction contained 18 bases not matched to a gene. CDR3 nucleotides: TGTGCCACCAGTGACGACCAGGGGGACAGAGCACGATGGGAGACCCAGTACTTC. Translating gives CATSDDQGDRARWETQYF.

J is TRBJ2-3 and V is TRBV6-1, with TRBD2 identical over 10 bases. This CDR3 has 16 amino acids. The ends lost 9 bases at V and 0 bases at J; junction bases unmatched: 9. The germline V gene has CDR1 MNHNS and CDR2 SASEGT. Written as DNA, the CDR3 is TGTGCCAGTAAATTAGGACTAGCGGTGAGCACAGATACGCAGTATTTT. It codes for CASKLGLAVSTDTQYF.

The chain has TRBV30 and TRBJ2-3; D not resolved. Deletions cut 5 bases from V and 4 bases from J, with 7 bases between. The CDR3 is 11 amino acids. In germline, CDR1 is GTSNPN, CDR2 SVGIG (reference sequence). The CDR3 DNA reads TGTGCCTGGGGCGCGGCAGATACGCAGTATTTT. It is translated as CAWGAADTQYF.